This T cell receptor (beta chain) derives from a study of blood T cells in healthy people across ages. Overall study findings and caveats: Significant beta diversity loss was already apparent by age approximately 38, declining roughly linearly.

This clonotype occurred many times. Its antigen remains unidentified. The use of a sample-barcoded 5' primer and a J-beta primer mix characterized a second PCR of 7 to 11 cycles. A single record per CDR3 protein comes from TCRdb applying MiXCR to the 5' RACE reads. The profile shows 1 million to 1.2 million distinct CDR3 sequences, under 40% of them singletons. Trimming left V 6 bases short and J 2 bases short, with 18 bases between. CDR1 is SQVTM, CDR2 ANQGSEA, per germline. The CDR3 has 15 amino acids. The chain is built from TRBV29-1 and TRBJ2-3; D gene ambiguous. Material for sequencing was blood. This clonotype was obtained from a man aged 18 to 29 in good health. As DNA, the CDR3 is TGCAGCGTCAGATCTACCTTCCGCGACACAGATACGCAGTATTTT. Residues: CSVRSTFRDTDTQYF.